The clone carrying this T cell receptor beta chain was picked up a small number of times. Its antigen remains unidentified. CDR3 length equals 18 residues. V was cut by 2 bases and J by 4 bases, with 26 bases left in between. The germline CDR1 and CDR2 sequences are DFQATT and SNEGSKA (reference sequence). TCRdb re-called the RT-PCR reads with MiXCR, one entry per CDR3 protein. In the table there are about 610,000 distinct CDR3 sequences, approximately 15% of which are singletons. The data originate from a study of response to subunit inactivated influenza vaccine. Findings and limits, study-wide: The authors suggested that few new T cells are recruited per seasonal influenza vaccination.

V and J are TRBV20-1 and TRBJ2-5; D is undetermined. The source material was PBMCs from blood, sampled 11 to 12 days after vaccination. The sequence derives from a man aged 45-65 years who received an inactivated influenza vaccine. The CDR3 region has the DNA TGCAGTGCTAGATCCCATCTTCGTTCGGGTAGTCGACGAGAGACCCAGTACTTC. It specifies CSARSHLRSGSRRETQYF.